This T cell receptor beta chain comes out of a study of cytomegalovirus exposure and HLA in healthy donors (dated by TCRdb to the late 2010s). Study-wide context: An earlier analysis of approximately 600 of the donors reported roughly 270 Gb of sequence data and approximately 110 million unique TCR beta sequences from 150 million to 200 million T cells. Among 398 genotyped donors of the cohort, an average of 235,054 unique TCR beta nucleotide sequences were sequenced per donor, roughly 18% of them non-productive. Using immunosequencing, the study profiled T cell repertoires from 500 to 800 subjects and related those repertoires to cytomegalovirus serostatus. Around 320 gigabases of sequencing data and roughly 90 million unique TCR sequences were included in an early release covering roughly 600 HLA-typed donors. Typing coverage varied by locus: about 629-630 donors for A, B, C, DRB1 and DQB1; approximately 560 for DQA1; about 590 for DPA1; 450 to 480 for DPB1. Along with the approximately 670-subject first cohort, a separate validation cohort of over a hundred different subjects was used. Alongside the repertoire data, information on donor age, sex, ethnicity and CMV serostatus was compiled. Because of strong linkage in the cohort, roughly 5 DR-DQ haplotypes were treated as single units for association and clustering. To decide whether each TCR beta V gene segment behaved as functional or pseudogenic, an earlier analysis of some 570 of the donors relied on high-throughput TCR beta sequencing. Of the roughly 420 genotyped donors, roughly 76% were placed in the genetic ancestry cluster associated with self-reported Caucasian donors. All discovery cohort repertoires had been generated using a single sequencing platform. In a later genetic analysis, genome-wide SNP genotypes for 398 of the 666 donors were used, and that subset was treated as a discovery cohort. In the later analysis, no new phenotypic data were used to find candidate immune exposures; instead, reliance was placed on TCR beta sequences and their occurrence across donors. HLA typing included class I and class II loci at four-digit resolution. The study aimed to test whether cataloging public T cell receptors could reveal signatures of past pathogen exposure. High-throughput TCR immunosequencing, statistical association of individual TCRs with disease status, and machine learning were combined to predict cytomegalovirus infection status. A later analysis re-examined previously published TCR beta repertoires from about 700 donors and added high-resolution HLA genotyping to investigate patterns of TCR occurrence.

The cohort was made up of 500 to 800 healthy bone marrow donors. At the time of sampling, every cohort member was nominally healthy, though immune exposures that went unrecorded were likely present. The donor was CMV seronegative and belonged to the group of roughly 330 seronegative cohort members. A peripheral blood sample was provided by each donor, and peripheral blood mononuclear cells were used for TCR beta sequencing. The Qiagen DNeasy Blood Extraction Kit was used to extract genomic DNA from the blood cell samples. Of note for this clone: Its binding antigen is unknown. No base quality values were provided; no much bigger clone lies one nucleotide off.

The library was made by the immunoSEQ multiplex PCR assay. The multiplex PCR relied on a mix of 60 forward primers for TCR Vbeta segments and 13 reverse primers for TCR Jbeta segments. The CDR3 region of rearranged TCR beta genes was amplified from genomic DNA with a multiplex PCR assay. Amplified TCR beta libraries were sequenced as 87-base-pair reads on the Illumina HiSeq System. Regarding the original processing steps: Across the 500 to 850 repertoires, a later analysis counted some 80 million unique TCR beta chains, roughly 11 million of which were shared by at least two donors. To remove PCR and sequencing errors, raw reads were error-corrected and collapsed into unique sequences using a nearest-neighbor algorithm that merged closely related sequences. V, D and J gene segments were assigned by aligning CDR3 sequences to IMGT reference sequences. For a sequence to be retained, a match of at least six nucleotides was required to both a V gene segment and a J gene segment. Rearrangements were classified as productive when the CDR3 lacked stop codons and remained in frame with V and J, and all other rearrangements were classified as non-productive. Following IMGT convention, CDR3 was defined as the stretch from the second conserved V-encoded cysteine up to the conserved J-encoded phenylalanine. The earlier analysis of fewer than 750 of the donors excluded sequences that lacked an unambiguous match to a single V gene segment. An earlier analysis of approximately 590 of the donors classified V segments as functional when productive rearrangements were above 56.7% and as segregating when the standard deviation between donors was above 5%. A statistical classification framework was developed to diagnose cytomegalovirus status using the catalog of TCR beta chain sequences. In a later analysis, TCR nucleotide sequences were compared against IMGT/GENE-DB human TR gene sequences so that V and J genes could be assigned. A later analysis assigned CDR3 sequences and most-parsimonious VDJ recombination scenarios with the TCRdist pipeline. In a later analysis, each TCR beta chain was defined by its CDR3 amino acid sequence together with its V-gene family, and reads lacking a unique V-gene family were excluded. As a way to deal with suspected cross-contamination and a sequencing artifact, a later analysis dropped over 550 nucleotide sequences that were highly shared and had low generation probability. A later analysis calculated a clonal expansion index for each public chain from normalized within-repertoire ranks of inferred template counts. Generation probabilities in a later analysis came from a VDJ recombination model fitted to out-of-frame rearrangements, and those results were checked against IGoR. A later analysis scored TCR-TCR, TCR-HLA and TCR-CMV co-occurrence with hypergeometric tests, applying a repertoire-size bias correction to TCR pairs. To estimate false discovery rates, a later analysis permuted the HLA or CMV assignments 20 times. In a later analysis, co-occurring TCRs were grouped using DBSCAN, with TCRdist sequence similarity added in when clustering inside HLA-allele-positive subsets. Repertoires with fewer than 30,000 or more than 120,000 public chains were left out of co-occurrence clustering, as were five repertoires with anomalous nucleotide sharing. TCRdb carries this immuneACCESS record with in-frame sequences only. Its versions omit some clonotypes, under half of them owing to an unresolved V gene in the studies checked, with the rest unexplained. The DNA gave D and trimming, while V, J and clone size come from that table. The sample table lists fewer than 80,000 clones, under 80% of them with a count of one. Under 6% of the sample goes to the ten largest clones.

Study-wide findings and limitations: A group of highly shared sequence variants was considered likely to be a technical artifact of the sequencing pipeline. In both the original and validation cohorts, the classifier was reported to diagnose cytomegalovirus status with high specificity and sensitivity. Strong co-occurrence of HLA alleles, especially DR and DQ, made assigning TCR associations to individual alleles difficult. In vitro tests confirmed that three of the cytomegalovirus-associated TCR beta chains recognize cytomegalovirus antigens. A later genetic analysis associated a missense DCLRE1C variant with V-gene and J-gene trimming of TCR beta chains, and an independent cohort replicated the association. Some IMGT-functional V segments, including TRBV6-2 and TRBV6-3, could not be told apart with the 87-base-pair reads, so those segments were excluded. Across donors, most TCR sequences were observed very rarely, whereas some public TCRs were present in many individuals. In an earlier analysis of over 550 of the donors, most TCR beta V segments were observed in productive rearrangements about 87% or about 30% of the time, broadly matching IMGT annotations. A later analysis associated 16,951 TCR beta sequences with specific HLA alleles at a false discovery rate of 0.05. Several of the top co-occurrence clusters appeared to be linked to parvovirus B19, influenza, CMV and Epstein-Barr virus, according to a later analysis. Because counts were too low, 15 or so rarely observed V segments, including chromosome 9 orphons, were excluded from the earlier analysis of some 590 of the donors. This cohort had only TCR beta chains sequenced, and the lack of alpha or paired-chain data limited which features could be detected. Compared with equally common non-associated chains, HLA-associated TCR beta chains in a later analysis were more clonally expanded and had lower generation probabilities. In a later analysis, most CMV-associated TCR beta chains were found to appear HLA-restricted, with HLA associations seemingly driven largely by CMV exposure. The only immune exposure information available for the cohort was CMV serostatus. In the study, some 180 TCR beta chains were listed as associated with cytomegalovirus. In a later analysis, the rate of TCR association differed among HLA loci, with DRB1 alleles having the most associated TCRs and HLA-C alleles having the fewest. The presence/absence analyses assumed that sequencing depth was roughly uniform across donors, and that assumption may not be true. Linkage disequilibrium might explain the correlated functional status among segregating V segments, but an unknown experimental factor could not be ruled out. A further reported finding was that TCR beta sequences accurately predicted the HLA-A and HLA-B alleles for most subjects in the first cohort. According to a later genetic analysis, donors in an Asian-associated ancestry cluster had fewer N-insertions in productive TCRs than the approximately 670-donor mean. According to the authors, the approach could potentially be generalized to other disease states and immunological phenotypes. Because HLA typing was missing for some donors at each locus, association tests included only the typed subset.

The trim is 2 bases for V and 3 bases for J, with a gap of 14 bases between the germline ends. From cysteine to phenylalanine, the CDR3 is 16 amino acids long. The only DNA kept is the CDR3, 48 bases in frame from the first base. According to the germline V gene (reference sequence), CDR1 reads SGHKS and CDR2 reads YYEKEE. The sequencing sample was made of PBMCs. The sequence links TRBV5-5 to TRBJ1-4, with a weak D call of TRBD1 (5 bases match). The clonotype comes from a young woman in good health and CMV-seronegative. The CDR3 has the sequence CASSLSMAGSNEKLFF. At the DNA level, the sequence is TGTGCCAGCAGCTTATCCATGGCAGGGTCTAATGAAAAACTGTTTTTT.